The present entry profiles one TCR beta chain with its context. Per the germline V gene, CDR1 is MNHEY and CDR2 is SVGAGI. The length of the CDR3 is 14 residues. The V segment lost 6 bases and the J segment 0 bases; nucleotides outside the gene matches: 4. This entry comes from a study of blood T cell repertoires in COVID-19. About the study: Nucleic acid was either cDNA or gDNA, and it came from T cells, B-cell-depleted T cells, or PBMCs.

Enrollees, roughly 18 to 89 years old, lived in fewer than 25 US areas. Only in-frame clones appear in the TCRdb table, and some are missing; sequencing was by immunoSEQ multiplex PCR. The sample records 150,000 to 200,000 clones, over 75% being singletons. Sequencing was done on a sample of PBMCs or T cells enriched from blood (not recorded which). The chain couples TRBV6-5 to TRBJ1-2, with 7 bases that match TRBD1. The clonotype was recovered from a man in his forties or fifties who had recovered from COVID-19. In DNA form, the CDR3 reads TGTGCCAGCAGGGCAGGACAGGCTAACTATGGCTACACCTTC. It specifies CASRAGQANYGYTF.